Shown below are 3 T cell receptor beta chains from a single sample sequenced in a study of blood T cell repertoires in COVID-19. Profiling relied on immunoSEQ multiplex PCR, and the TCRdb table lists in-frame clones only, not all of them. The repertoire consists of 200,000 to 250,000 clones, with roughly 88% occurring once and the leading ten covering about 15%. Sequencing was carried out using PBMCs or T cells enriched from blood (not recorded which). These receptors came from a woman in her forties or fifties with acute COVID-19.

The chain joins TRBV28 to TRBJ1-3; 12 bases agree with TRBD1. Germline V gene lookup returns CDR1 MDHEN and CDR2 SYDVKM. The CDR3 loop spans 15 amino acids. The J segment lost 3 bases and the V segment lost 6 bases, leaving 3 bases of the junction unmatched. The CDR3 nucleotides are TGTGCCAGCAGGGGACAGGGGGCTTATGGAAACACCATATATTTT. Amino acid sequence: CASRGQGAYGNTIYF.

This clone is a singleton in its sample. The CDR3 loop is CASSPRPGLGNTIYF. CDR3 nucleotides: TGTGCCAGCTCACCACGGCCAGGGCTTGGAAACACCATATATTTT. The V gene is TRBV18, the J gene TRBJ1-3, with D maybe TRBD1 (5 bases). Germline V CDR1 and CDR2: KGHSH, LQKENI. Deletions cut 1 base from V and 3 bases from J, with 10 bases between. This CDR3 is 15 amino acids long.

This clone has just one count. The CDR3 region is CASSGGLAGGETQYF. In nucleotides, the CDR3 is TGTGCCAGCAGTGGGGGACTAGCGGGAGGAGAGACCCAGTACTTC. The chain uses TRBV2 and TRBJ2-5; 15 nucleotides agree with TRBD2. The CDR3 has 15 residues. Germline CDR1 and CDR2: SNHLY and FYNNEI. The trim removed 4 bases at V and 4 bases at J, leaving 1 base unmatched.